The T cell receptor beta chain under discussion was sequenced for a study of T cells in Graves' hyperthyroidism and ophthalmopathy. The study excluded patients with uncontrolled infection, other autoimmune disease, pregnancy or lactation. RNA transcripts yielded amplified TCR beta CDR3 regions. Using the HTBI primer set, a first-round RT-PCR was run on the TCR CDR3. TCRdb passed the multiplex PCR reads through MiXCR, listing each CDR3 protein once. The sample contains hundreds of thousands of distinct CDR3 sequences, 13% to 15% of which appear only once. The V gene end was trimmed by 3 bases and the J gene end by 3 bases; junction bases not matched to a gene: 12. The CDR3 is made up of 17 amino acids. CDR1 MNHEY and CDR2 SMNVEV come from the germline V gene (reference sequence).

The sequence derives from a woman in her late teens or twenties with Graves' hyperthyroidism. The sample was blood. This rearrangement joins TRBV27 to TRBJ2-3; 7 bases align to TRBD2. The CDR3 here is CASSFVAGEVPTDTQYF. The CDR3 DNA reads TGTGCCAGCAGTTTTGTGGCGGGAGAAGTCCCGACAGATACGCAGTATTTT.